This T cell receptor (beta chain) derives from a study of OX40 agonist ivuxolimab in advanced cancers. By proportion, this clone is medium-sized. The protocol was immunoSEQ multiplex PCR, while the TCRdb copy is restricted to in-frame clones and leaves out a portion. Altogether 80,000 to 95,000 clones are present, approximately 90% being singletons, with the ten largest covering around 0.72%. The starting material was CD4+ or CD8+ T cells sorted from blood, obtained in a trial of the OX40 agonist ivuxolimab. The receptor comes from an adult with an advanced solid tumor such as melanoma, head and neck, liver or kidney cancer.

The CDR3 DNA is TGTGCCAGCAGCACCGGGACCTACGAGCAGTACTTC. Amino acids: CASSTGTYEQYF. The chain employs TRBV11-3 and TRBJ2-7, with a weak D call TRBD2 (5 bases). Germline V gene lookup returns CDR1 SGHNT and CDR2 YENEEA. Trimming shortened V by 5 bases and J by 2 bases, and 7 bases separated the two germline ends. This CDR3 region has 12 residues.